This TCR beta chain derives from a study of T cell responses to AZD1222 COVID-19 vaccine. Looking at the study overall: Second-dose timings of about 4 or about 12 weeks were pooled.

The V end was cut by 2 bases, the J end by 6 bases, with 7 bases between. The CDR3 totals 12 residues. Germline values: CDR1 LGHDT, CDR2 YNNKEL (reference sequence). Sequenced by immunoSEQ multiplex PCR; TCRdb stores in-frame clones only, minus some. The sample gives some 150,000 clones, around 91% of which show up once; 5% is in the top ten. The sequence was collected from an adult in good health. The chain joins TRBV3-1 (or the pseudogene TRBV3-2) to TRBJ1-2; no definite D call. Here the sequenced sample was peripheral blood, taken on day 0 of AZD1222 vaccination. CDR3 sequence reads: CASSQSGNGYTF. The CDR3 coding sequence is TGTGCCAGCAGCCAAAGCGGCAATGGCTACACCTTC.